A selection of T cell receptor beta chains follows, all from one sample in a study of CD8+ T cells in alopecia areata. Here immunoSEQ multiplex PCR was the method, and the copy in TCRdb shows in-frame clones only, minus some. The repertoire holds approximately 160,000 clones, with 60% as singletons. The input for sequencing was CD4+ T cells sorted from blood, taken at week 24, from a patient treated with tofacitinib. The receptors derive from a human donor with alopecia areata. Each CDR3 is given with its conserved first and last residue. The order of the fields is clone size, V gene, J gene, D gene, CDR3 protein, CDR3 DNA. A D gene is named only where the DNA matches it firmly. The listing skips clone size in some rows; elsewhere it reads once, few, many or a size class.

clone_size: NA; v_call: TRBV2; j_call: TRBJ1-1; d_call: NA; cdr3_aa: CASSDRRPRGTEAFF; cdr3_nt: TGTGCCAGCAGTGATCGGAGGCCAAGGGGCACTGAAGCTTTCTTT
clone_size: NA; v_call: TRBV2; j_call: TRBJ1-5; d_call: NA; cdr3_aa: CASRGDYQPQHF; cdr3_nt: TGTGCCAGCAGGGGGGATTATCAGCCCCAGCATTTT
clone_size: NA; v_call: TRBV15; j_call: TRBJ2-7; d_call: NA; cdr3_aa: CATSRDRVPVEQYF; cdr3_nt: TGTGCCACCAGCAGAGATCGGGTGCCTGTCGAGCAGTACTTC
clone_size: few; v_call: TRBV9; j_call: TRBJ1-1; d_call: TRBD1; cdr3_aa: CASSIRTGMNTEAFF; cdr3_nt: TGTGCCAGCAGCATAAGGACAGGAATGAACACTGAAGCTTTCTTT
clone_size: few; v_call: TRBV12-2; j_call: TRBJ1-1; d_call: NA; cdr3_aa: CASRFPIPPLMNTEAFF; cdr3_nt: TGTGCAAGTCGCTTCCCGATTCCACCCCTCATGAACACTGAAGCTTTCTTT
clone_size: NA; v_call: TRBV4-2; j_call: TRBJ1-1; d_call: NA; cdr3_aa: CASSQPRSPVGTEAFF; cdr3_nt: TGTGCCAGCAGCCAACCCCGGAGCCCCGTAGGGACTGAAGCTTTCTTT
clone_size: NA; v_call: TRBV2; j_call: TRBJ2-2; d_call: NA; cdr3_aa: CASSVKFPGELFF; cdr3_nt: TGTGCCAGCAGTGTTAAGTTTCCCGGGGAGCTGTTTTTT
clone_size: NA; v_call: TRBV15; j_call: TRBJ2-2; d_call: NA; cdr3_aa: CATSSRGSLTGELFF; cdr3_nt: TGTGCCACCAGCAGTAGAGGGAGCCTCACCGGGGAGCTGTTTTTT
clone_size: NA; v_call: TRBV29-1; j_call: TRBJ2-2; d_call: NA; cdr3_aa: CSVVIRGANTGELFF; cdr3_nt: TGCAGCGTTGTGATCCGCGGTGCGAACACCGGGGAGCTGTTTTTT
clone_size: NA; v_call: TRBV9; j_call: TRBJ2-6; d_call: NA; cdr3_aa: CASSYGQTVGNVLTF; cdr3_nt: TGTGCCAGCAGCTACGGACAGACCGTGGGCAACGTCCTGACTTTC
clone_size: few; v_call: TRBV6-5; j_call: TRBJ2-4; d_call: NA; cdr3_aa: CASSIRQAKNIQYF; cdr3_nt: TGTGCCAGCAGTATCCGTCAGGCCAAAAACATTCAGTACTTC
clone_size: NA; v_call: TRBV6-5; j_call: TRBJ1-1; d_call: NA; cdr3_aa: CASSYSTNTEAFF; cdr3_nt: TGTGCCAGCAGTTACTCGACGAACACTGAAGCTTTCTTT
clone_size: NA; v_call: TRBV10-3; j_call: TRBJ2-5; d_call: NA; cdr3_aa: CAISELETQYF; cdr3_nt: TGTGCCATCAGTGAGCTAGAGACCCAGTACTTC
clone_size: NA; v_call: TRBV6-5; j_call: TRBJ2-3; d_call: NA; cdr3_aa: CASSPTGFPDTQYF; cdr3_nt: TGTGCCAGCAGTCCAACAGGGTTCCCAGATACGCAGTATTTT
clone_size: NA; v_call: TRBV29-1; j_call: TRBJ1-4; d_call: TRBD1; cdr3_aa: CSVETGAKGKLFF; cdr3_nt: TGCAGCGTAGAGACAGGGGCCAAGGGAAAACTGTTTTTT
clone_size: NA; v_call: TRBV4-2; j_call: TRBJ2-5; d_call: TRBD2; cdr3_aa: CASSPARGGANFPETQYF; cdr3_nt: TGTGCCAGCAGCCCTGCTCGCGGGGGGGCCAATTTCCCTGAGACCCAGTACTTC
clone_size: few; v_call: TRBV6-5; j_call: TRBJ2-7; d_call: NA; cdr3_aa: CASSYSIASYEQYF; cdr3_nt: TGTGCCAGCAGTTACTCGATCGCTTCCTACGAGCAGTACTTC
clone_size: NA; v_call: TRBV29-1; j_call: TRBJ2-6; d_call: NA; cdr3_aa: CSVGWRELRSGANVLTF; cdr3_nt: TGCAGCGTTGGATGGAGAGAGCTTCGATCTGGGGCCAACGTCCTGACTTTC
clone_size: NA; v_call: TRBV11-1; j_call: TRBJ1-2; d_call: NA; cdr3_aa: CASSLAREAGYTF; cdr3_nt: TGTGCCAGCAGCTTAGCGCGAGAGGCGGGCTACACCTTC
clone_size: NA; v_call: TRBV30; j_call: TRBJ1-4; d_call: NA; cdr3_aa: CAWRQTYRVEKLFF; cdr3_nt: TGTGCCTGGAGGCAAACCTACAGGGTTGAAAAACTGTTTTTT
clone_size: few; v_call: TRBV6-1; j_call: TRBJ1-3; d_call: NA; cdr3_aa: CASSVGNTIYF; cdr3_nt: TGTGCCAGCAGTGTTGGAAACACCATATATTTT
clone_size: NA; v_call: TRBV18; j_call: TRBJ2-3; d_call: NA; cdr3_aa: CASSLKLTQYF; cdr3_nt: TGTGCCAGCTCACTGAAGCTTACGCAGTATTTT
clone_size: NA; v_call: TRBV29-1; j_call: TRBJ1-1; d_call: NA; cdr3_aa: CSADNTEAFF; cdr3_nt: TGCAGCGCCGACAACACTGAAGCTTTCTTT
clone_size: few; v_call: TRBV7-9; j_call: TRBJ2-3; d_call: TRBD2; cdr3_aa: CASSVLAGASDTQYF; cdr3_nt: TGTGCCAGCAGCGTACTAGCGGGAGCTTCAGATACGCAGTATTTT
clone_size: NA; v_call: TRBV30; j_call: TRBJ1-5; d_call: NA; cdr3_aa: CAWSGGHSNQPQHF; cdr3_nt: TGTGCCTGGAGTGGCGGCCATAGCAATCAGCCCCAGCATTTT
clone_size: NA; v_call: TRBV29-1; j_call: TRBJ1-4; d_call: NA; cdr3_aa: CSVDEGVGEKLFF; cdr3_nt: TGCAGCGTTGATGAGGGGGTAGGGGAAAAACTGTTTTTT
clone_size: NA; v_call: TRBV7-9; j_call: TRBJ2-7; d_call: NA; cdr3_aa: CASSFTYEQYF; cdr3_nt: TGTGCCAGCAGCTTTACCTACGAGCAGTACTTC
clone_size: NA; v_call: TRBV2; j_call: TRBJ2-5; d_call: TRBD1; cdr3_aa: CASTGQGQETQYF; cdr3_nt: TGTGCCAGCACAGGACAGGGGCAAGAGACCCAGTACTTC
clone_size: few; v_call: TRBV7-9; j_call: TRBJ1-1; d_call: NA; cdr3_aa: CASSLSQLGEAFF; cdr3_nt: TGTGCCAGCAGCTTATCGCAGTTGGGAGAAGCTTTCTTT
clone_size: NA; v_call: TRBV2; j_call: TRBJ1-1; d_call: TRBD1; cdr3_aa: CASREQGESTEAFF; cdr3_nt: TGTGCCAGCAGGGAACAGGGGGAGAGCACTGAAGCTTTCTTT
clone_size: NA; v_call: TRBV19; j_call: TRBJ2-7; d_call: TRBD1; cdr3_aa: CASSSGQGVLYEQYF; cdr3_nt: TGTGCCAGTAGTTCGGGACAGGGGGTTCTCTACGAGCAGTACTTC
clone_size: NA; v_call: TRBV6-6; j_call: TRBJ2-1; d_call: TRBD2; cdr3_aa: CASSSSGGSYNEQFF; cdr3_nt: TGTGCCAGCAGCTCTAGCGGGGGTTCCTACAATGAGCAGTTCTTC
clone_size: NA; v_call: TRBV7-2; j_call: TRBJ1-2; d_call: NA; cdr3_aa: CASSLGRALGYTF; cdr3_nt: TGTGCCAGCAGCCTCGGACGGGCCTTAGGCTACACCTTC
clone_size: NA; v_call: TRBV29-1; j_call: TRBJ2-3; d_call: NA; cdr3_aa: CSVDFRESTDTQYF; cdr3_nt: TGCAGCGTTGATTTTAGGGAAAGCACAGATACGCAGTATTTT
clone_size: NA; v_call: TRBV4-2; j_call: TRBJ2-1; d_call: NA; cdr3_aa: CASSQDRWVNEQFF; cdr3_nt: TGTGCCAGCAGCCAAGATCGATGGGTCAATGAGCAGTTCTTC
clone_size: few; v_call: TRBV7-9; j_call: TRBJ2-5; d_call: NA; cdr3_aa: CASSPPQWYLQETQYF; cdr3_nt: TGTGCCAGCAGCCCCCCACAATGGTACCTCCAAGAGACCCAGTACTTC
clone_size: NA; v_call: TRBV5-1; j_call: TRBJ1-1; d_call: NA; cdr3_aa: CASSFQGSDTEAFF; cdr3_nt: TGCGCCAGCAGCTTCCAGGGGAGTGACACTGAAGCTTTCTTT
clone_size: few; v_call: TRBV29-1; j_call: TRBJ2-3; d_call: TRBD2; cdr3_aa: CSVGGGLPQQHTQYF; cdr3_nt: TGCAGCGTTGGGGGGGGTCTACCCCAACAGCATACGCAGTATTTT
clone_size: few; v_call: TRBV18; j_call: TRBJ2-7; d_call: TRBD2; cdr3_aa: CASSPIAGGSSYEQYF; cdr3_nt: TGTGCCAGCTCTCCGATAGCGGGGGGAAGCTCCTACGAGCAGTACTTC
clone_size: few; v_call: TRBV5-1; j_call: TRBJ2-6; d_call: NA; cdr3_aa: CASSWSGANVLTF; cdr3_nt: TGCGCCAGCAGCTGGTCCGGGGCCAACGTCCTGACTTTC
clone_size: NA; v_call: TRBV29-1; j_call: TRBJ2-7; d_call: TRBD1; cdr3_aa: CSAETGGYEQYF; cdr3_nt: TGCAGCGCAGAGACAGGGGGGTACGAGCAGTACTTC
clone_size: few; v_call: TRBV30; j_call: TRBJ1-2; d_call: NA; cdr3_aa: CAWSKVADRRYTF; cdr3_nt: TGTGCCTGGAGTAAGGTCGCGGACCGGCGCTACACCTTC
clone_size: few; v_call: TRBV30; j_call: TRBJ2-3; d_call: NA; cdr3_aa: CAWSAHRTDTQYF; cdr3_nt: TGTGCCTGGAGCGCCCACCGAACAGATACGCAGTATTTT
clone_size: NA; v_call: TRBV5-6; j_call: TRBJ2-7; d_call: NA; cdr3_aa: CASSWGGTSYEQYF; cdr3_nt: TGTGCCAGCAGCTGGGGGGGCACCTCCTACGAGCAGTACTTC
clone_size: NA; v_call: TRBV11-2; j_call: TRBJ1-2; d_call: NA; cdr3_aa: CASSPYTLTRNYGYTF; cdr3_nt: TGTGCCAGCAGCCCTTATACCCTAACCAGAAACTATGGCTACACCTTC
clone_size: few; v_call: TRBV19; j_call: TRBJ1-2; d_call: NA; cdr3_aa: CASSRDFGYGYTF; cdr3_nt: TGTGCCAGTAGTCGGGATTTCGGGTATGGCTACACCTTC
clone_size: NA; v_call: TRBV5-1; j_call: TRBJ2-7; d_call: NA; cdr3_aa: CASTALTANSYEQYF; cdr3_nt: TGCGCCAGCACCGCCCTGACAGCCAACTCCTACGAGCAGTACTTC
clone_size: NA; v_call: TRBV6-1; j_call: TRBJ1-4; d_call: NA; cdr3_aa: CASSETGSEKLFF; cdr3_nt: TGTGCCAGCAGTGAGACAGGAAGTGAAAAACTGTTTTTT
clone_size: NA; v_call: TRBV30; j_call: TRBJ1-5; d_call: NA; cdr3_aa: CAWSAGNQPQHF; cdr3_nt: TGTGCCTGGAGTGCGGGCAATCAGCCCCAGCATTTT
clone_size: few; v_call: TRBV29-1; j_call: TRBJ1-6; d_call: NA; cdr3_aa: CSAGDGDNSPLHF; cdr3_nt: TGCAGCGCCGGGGACGGAGATAATTCACCCCTCCACTTT
clone_size: NA; v_call: TRBV4-1; j_call: TRBJ2-3; d_call: TRBD2; cdr3_aa: CASSQPTSGEITDTQYF; cdr3_nt: TGCGCCAGCAGCCAACCTACTAGCGGGGAGATCACAGATACGCAGTATTTT
clone_size: few; v_call: TRBV29-1; j_call: TRBJ1-1; d_call: NA; cdr3_aa: CSVCRGMNTEAFF; cdr3_nt: TGCAGCGTTTGCCGGGGAATGAACACTGAAGCTTTCTTT
clone_size: NA; v_call: TRBV4-1; j_call: TRBJ1-2; d_call: NA; cdr3_aa: CASSQGIGAGYTF; cdr3_nt: TGCGCCAGCAGCCAAGGAATCGGTGCGGGCTACACCTTC
clone_size: few; v_call: TRBV12-5; j_call: TRBJ2-1; d_call: TRBD1; cdr3_aa: CASGLGTGTGNNEQFF; cdr3_nt: TGTGCTAGTGGTTTGGGCACCGGGACAGGAAACAATGAGCAGTTCTTC